The entry that follows covers one TCR beta chain sequence. Its target is not known. This specimen comes from a study of siplizumab effects on memory and regulatory T cells. Notes on the study in general: Reactions containing siplizumab showed mappable alloreactive CD4+ clones averaging around 70% Treg-derived, versus about 28% in controls.

This table comes from immunoSEQ multiplex PCR, and its TCRdb copy is limited to in-frame clones, with some not included. The table has some 100,000 clones, roughly 93% seen once; the top ten hold roughly 7.1%. V lost 4 bases to trimming and J lost 7 bases, with 10 bases between them. The germline gives CDR1 PRHDT, CDR2 FYEKMQ (reference sequence). The CDR3 covers 12 residues. The source is a human donor in good health. Material: CD8+ T cells sorted from blood. V is TRBV13 and J is TRBJ1-1, with D perhaps matching TRBD1 (6 bases). Here the CDR3 reads CASSSGQFEAFF. DNA of the CDR3: TGTGCCAGCAGCTCCGGACAGTTTGAAGCTTTCTTT.